This T cell receptor beta chain was sequenced for a study of blood T cell repertoires in COVID-19 (dated by TCRdb to 2018 to 2020). Concerning the study at large: Collaborator samples came from the United States, Italy and Spain and covered acute and convalescent phases of COVID-19. The prospective study material was composed of cDNA or gDNA derived from T cells, B-cell-depleted T cells, or PBMCs. The dataset comprised deeply sampled blood TCRbeta repertoires from subjects exposed to, actively infected with, or recovered from COVID-19. The repertoires were made available in a free public database intended to serve as a resource for research on the immune response to SARS-CoV-2. Samples came from the ongoing ImmuneRACE study (first 160 participants) plus 1,254 subjects from 6 global collaborators. Nearly every sample came with metadata listing a de-identified subject ID, COVID-19 status, age in years and sex. Where available, HLA class I and class II types were taken from metadata supplied by the sample provider and were not determined by assay-based typing.

Trimming removed 7 bases from V and 1 base from J, leaving 7 bases between the germline ends. In the germline V gene (reference sequence), CDR1 corresponds to LNHDA and CDR2 to SQIVND. Spanning cysteine to phenylalanine, the CDR3 consists of 13 amino acids. The read is trimmed to its CDR3 DNA, 39 bases read in frame from base 1. TCRbeta CDR3 regions were amplified from genomic DNA using the immunoSEQ Assay, a bias-controlled multiplex PCR. The study's processing was this. The number of nucleated cells in each sample was estimated by amplification of reference gene primers within the assay. To quantify the absolute abundance of each unique TCRbeta CDR3 rearrangement, sequence reads were collapsed and filtered. For each sample, productive Simpson clonality was calculated as the square root of Simpson's diversity index across productive rearrangements. TCRdb obtained this table from immuneACCESS and retained in-frame rearrangements with V and J assigned. These tables miss some clones; where compared with another copy, unresolved V genes account for less than half of the shortfall, and the remainder is unexplained. V, J and clone size are those of that table, while D and trimming were read from the DNA. Counted in this sample were under 500,000 clones; 75% to 90% of them appeared once. Jointly, the top ten make up roughly 4.3% of the sample.

Findings and caveats that apply to the study as a whole: Clinical and demographic metadata were provided uncurated, with the amount varying by source and participant.

About this clone: No cognate antigen has been identified for it. Qualities for individual bases were not recorded, and no much larger clone is one base off.

Whole blood was collected in K2EDTA tubes by collaborating institutions according to the institutions' own protocols. For TCRbeta analysis, collaborator samples were shipped as frozen whole blood, as isolated PBMCs, or as DNA extracted from either sample type. The source of this sequence is a woman in her 30s with acute or convalescent COVID-19. The V and J segments used are TRBV19 and TRBJ2-2, with no D gene named confidently. Material for sequencing was peripheral blood. For the CDR3, the sequence is CASTHRNTGELFF. The nucleotides read TGTGCCAGTACACACAGGAACACCGGGGAGCTGTTTTTT.